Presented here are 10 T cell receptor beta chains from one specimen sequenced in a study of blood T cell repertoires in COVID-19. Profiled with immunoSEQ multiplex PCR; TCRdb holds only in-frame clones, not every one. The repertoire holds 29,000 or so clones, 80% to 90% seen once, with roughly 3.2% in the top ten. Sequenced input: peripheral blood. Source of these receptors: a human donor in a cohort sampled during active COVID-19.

This CDR3 is CTSSQQQISPGQETQYF. For the CDR3, the DNA is TGCACCAGCAGCCAACAGCAAATTTCCCCCGGGCAAGAGACCCAGTACTTC. This chain connects TRBV1 to TRBJ2-5; the table's D call of TRBD2 was not tested on the DNA. TRBV1 is given as a pseudogene. This CDR3 region has 17 residues.

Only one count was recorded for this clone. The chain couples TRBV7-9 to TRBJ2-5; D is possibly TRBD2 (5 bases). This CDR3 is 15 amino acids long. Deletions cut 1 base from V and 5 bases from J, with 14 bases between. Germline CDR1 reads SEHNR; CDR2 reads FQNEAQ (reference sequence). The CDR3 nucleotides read TGTGCCAGCAGCTTAGTAGGAGAGGGTTTGGAGACCCAGTACTTC. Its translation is CASSLVGEGLETQYF. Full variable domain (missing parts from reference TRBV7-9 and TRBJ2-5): DTGVSQNPRHKITKRGQNVTFRCDPISEHNRLYWYRQTLGQGPEFLTYFQNEAQLEKSRLLSDRFSAERPKGSFSTLEIQRTEQGDSAMYLCASSLVGEGLETQYFGPGTRLLVL.

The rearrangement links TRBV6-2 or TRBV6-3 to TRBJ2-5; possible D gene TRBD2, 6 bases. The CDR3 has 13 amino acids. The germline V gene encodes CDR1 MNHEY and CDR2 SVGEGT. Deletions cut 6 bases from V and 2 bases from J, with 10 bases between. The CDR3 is CASSSGLQETQYF. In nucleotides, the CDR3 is TGTGCCAGCAGCTCCGGACTACAAGAGACCCAGTACTTC.

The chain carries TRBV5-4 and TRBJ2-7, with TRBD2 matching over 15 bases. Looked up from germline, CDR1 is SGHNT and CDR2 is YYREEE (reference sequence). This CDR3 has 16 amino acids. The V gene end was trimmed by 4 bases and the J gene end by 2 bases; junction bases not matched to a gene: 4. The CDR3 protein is CASSAGLAGGTYEQYF. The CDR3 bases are TGTGCCAGCAGCGCGGGACTAGCGGGGGGAACCTACGAGCAGTACTTC. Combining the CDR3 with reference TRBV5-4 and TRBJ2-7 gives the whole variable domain ETGVTQSPTHLIKTRGQQVTLRCSSQSGHNTVSWYQQALGQGPQFIFQYYREEENGRGNFPPRFSGLQFPNYSSELNVNALELDDSALYLCASSAGLAGGTYEQYFGPGTRLTVT.

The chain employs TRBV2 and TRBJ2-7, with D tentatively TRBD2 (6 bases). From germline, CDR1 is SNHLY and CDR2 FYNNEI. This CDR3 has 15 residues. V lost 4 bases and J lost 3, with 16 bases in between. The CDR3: CASSGRESILYEQYF. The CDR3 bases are TGTGCCAGCAGTGGGAGGGAAAGTATTCTCTACGAGCAGTACTTC.

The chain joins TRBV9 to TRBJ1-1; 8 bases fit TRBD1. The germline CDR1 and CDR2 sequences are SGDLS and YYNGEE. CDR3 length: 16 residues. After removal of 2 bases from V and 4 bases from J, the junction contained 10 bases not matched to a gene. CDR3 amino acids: CASSVDPGQVGTEAFF. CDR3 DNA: TGTGCCAGCAGCGTCGACCCGGGACAGGTGGGCACTGAAGCTTTCTTT.

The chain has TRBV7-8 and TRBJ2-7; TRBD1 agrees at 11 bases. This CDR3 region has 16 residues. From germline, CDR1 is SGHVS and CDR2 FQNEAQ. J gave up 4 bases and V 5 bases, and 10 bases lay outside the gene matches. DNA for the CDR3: TGTGCCAGCAGCCCAGGGACAGGGGGAGATATGTACGAGCAGTACTTC. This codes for CASSPGTGGDMYEQYF.

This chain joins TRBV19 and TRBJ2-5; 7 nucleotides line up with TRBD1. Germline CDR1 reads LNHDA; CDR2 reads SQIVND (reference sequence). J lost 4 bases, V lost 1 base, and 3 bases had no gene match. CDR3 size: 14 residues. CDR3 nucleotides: TGTGCCAGTAGTATAGGACGGGACAGAGAGACCCAGTACTTC. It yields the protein CASSIGRDRETQYF.

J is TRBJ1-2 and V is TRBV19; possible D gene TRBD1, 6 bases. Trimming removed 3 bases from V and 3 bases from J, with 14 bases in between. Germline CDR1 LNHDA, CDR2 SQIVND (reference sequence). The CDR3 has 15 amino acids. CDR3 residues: CASSIRTELDYGYTF. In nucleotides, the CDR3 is TGTGCCAGTAGTATCCGGACAGAGCTGGACTATGGCTACACCTTC. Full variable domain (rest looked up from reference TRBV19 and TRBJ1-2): DGGITQSPKYLFRKEGQNVTLSCEQNLNHDAMYWYRQDPGQGLRLIYYSQIVNDFQKGDIAEGYSVSREKKESFPLTVTSAQKNPTAFYLCASSIRTELDYGYTFGSGTRLTVV.

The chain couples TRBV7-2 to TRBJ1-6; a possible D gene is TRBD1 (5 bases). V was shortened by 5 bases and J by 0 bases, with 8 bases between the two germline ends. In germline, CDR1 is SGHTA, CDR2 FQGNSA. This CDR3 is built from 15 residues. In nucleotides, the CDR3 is TGTGCCAGCAGCGTACAGGTCTCCTATAATTCACCCCTCCACTTT. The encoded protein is CASSVQVSYNSPLHF.